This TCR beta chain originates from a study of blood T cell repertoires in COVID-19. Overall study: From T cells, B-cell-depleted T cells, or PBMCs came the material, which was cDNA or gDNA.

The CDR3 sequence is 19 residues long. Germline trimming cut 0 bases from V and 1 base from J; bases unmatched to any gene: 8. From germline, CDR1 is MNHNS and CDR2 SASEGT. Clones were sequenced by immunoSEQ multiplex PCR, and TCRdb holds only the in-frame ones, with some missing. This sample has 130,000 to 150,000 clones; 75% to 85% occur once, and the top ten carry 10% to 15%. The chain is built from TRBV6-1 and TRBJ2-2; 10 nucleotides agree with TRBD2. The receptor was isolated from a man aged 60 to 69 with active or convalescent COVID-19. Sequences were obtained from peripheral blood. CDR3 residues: CASSEALASGSGNTGELFF. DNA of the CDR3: TGTGCCAGCAGTGAAGCGCTAGCTAGCGGGAGTGGGAACACCGGGGAGCTGTTTTTT.